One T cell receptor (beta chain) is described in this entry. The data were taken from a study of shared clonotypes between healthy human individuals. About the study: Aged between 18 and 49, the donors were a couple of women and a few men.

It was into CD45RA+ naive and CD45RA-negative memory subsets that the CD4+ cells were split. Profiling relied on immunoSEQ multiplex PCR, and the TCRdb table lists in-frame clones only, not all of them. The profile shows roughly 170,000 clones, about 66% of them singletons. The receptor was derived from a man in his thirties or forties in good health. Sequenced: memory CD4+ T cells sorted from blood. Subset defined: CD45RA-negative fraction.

Here the CDR3 reads CASSLGASPSYEQYF. CDR3 sequence (DNA): TGTGCCAGCAGCTTAGGGGCGAGCCCATCCTACGAGCAGTACTTC. V is TRBV11-3 and J is TRBJ2-7, with D uncertain. This CDR3 spans 15 amino acids. V was clipped by 1 base and J by 1 base, with 11 bases between them. The germline CDR1 and CDR2 sequences are SGHNT and YENEEA.